Listed here is a single T cell receptor (beta chain). The sample originates from a study of control samples from healthy donors and cancer patients. The repertoire was sequenced with immunoSEQ multiplex PCR; TCRdb's copy has only in-frame clones and lacks some. Seen here are 120,000 or so clones, 75% to 95% observed once, and the top ten hold roughly 8.8%. From germline, CDR1 is SGHRS and CDR2 YFSETQ. This CDR3 contains 12 residues. V lost 7 bases and J 0 bases, leaving 8 bases between the germline ends. The chain joins TRBV5-1 to TRBJ2-7; D unresolved. The TCR comes from a man younger than 35 in good health. Sequencing was carried out using blood. The CDR3 here is CASYSSSYEQYF. The CDR3 bases are TGCGCCAGCTACTCGAGCTCCTACGAGCAGTACTTC.